The entry below describes one TCR beta chain. Antigen specificity is unknown. TCRdb redid the calling of the 5' RACE reads with MiXCR, one entry per CDR3 protein. This repertoire shows roughly 690,000 distinct CDR3 sequences, roughly 6% found once; its top ten account for roughly 1.8%. This specimen belongs to a study of identical twins. There are 14 residues in the CDR3. From germline, CDR1 is GTSNPN and CDR2 SVGIG (reference sequence). Between the trimmed V and J ends, which lost 4 bases and 2 bases, there was a span of 12 bases. Whole-study findings and limits: Fewer insertions marked abundant cord blood beta clonotypes; young adult naive trended weakly, memory not at all. Cross-sectional statistics underpinned the conclusions; the same donors were not followed. Beta out-of-frame sequences showed weaker excess sharing between twins.

This clonotype was sampled from a man aged 18-30 years in good health. Input material: naive T cells sorted from blood. V is TRBV30 and J is TRBJ2-1; possibly TRBD2 for D (5 bases). This chain's CDR3 is CAWTSSSTYNEQFF. CDR3 in DNA: TGTGCCTGGACTTCTAGCTCAACCTACAATGAGCAGTTCTTC.